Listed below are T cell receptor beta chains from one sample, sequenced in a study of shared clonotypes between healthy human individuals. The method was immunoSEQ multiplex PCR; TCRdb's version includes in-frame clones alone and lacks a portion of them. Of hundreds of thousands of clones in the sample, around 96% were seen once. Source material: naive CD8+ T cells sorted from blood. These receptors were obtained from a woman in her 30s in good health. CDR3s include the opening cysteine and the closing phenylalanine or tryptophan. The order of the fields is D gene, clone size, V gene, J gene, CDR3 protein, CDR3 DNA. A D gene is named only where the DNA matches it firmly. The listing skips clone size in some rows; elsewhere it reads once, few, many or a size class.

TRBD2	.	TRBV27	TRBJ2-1	CASSAGTSEYNEQFF	TGTGCCAGCAGCGCCGGGACTAGCGAATACAATGAGCAGTTCTTC
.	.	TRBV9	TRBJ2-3	CASERLWGDTQYF	TGTGCCAGCGAACGCTTGTGGGGGGATACGCAGTATTTT
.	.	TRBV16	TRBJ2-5	CASSGSVSRGETQYF	TGTGCCAGCAGCGGCTCAGTCAGTCGGGGAGAGACCCAGTACTTC
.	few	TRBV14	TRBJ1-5	CASSHGNQPQHF	TGTGCCAGCAGCCATGGAAATCAGCCCCAGCATTTT
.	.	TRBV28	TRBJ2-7	CASSFRLYEQYF	TGTGCCAGCAGTTTTAGGCTTTACGAGCAGTACTTC
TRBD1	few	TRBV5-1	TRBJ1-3	CASSYGTGENTIYF	TGCGCCAGCAGCTATGGGACAGGGGAGAACACCATATATTTT
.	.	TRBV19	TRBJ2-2	CASIQTGFNTGELFF	TGTGCCAGTATCCAAACAGGGTTCAACACCGGGGAGCTGTTTTTT
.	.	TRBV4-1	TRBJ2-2	CASSHLNTGELFF	TGCGCCAGCAGCCACCTGAACACCGGGGAGCTGTTTTTT
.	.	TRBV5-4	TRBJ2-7	CASSLAATYEQYF	TGTGCCAGCAGCTTGGCGGCTACCTACGAGCAGTACTTC
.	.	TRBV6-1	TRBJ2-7	CASSEGDMIYEQYF	TGTGCCAGCAGTGAAGGAGATATGATCTACGAGCAGTACTTC
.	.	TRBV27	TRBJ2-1	CASGPLGAVGADYNEQFF	TGTGCCAGCGGCCCCTTGGGCGCGGTGGGAGCGGATTACAATGAGCAGTTCTTC
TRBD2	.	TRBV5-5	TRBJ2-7	CASSWEGGLAGNEQYF	TGTGCCAGCAGCTGGGAAGGGGGACTAGCGGGAAACGAGCAGTACTTC
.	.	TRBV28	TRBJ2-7	CASSPPGGPLWEQYF	TGTGCCAGCAGCCCCCCGGGCGGGCCCCTCTGGGAGCAGTACTTC
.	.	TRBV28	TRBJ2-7	CASSPPTGSYEQYF	TGTGCCAGCAGTCCCCCGACCGGTTCCTACGAGCAGTACTTC
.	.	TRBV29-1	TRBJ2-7	CSVEGPQTYEQYF	TGCAGCGTTGAAGGCCCCCAGACCTACGAGCAGTACTTC
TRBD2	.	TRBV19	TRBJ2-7	CASSIGGSSYEQYF	TGTGCCAGTAGTATCGGGGGGTCCTCCTACGAGCAGTACTTC
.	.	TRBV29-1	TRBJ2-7	CSVEGRGSYEQYF	TGCAGCGTTGAAGGCAGGGGATCCTACGAGCAGTACTTC
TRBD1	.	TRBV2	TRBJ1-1	CATLDRVRNTEAFF	TGTGCCACCCTGGACAGGGTGAGAAACACTGAAGCTTTCTTT
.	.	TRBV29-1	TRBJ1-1	CSARGTGVGEAFF	TGCAGCGCCCGGGGGACTGGGGTCGGTGAAGCTTTCTTT
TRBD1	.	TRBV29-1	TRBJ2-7	CSAVQGAYEQYF	TGCAGCGCCGTACAGGGGGCCTACGAGCAGTACTTC
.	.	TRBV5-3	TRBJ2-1	CARSLIRGYLYNEQFF	TGTGCCAGAAGCTTGATACGAGGGTACCTTTACAATGAGCAGTTCTTC
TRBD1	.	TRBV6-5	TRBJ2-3	CASRGRGSTDTQYF	TGTGCCAGCAGGGGCAGGGGGAGCACAGATACGCAGTATTTT
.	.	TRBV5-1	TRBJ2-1	CASSLGRGGSYNEQFF	TGCGCCAGCAGCTTGGGCCGCGGCGGCTCCTACAATGAGCAGTTCTTC
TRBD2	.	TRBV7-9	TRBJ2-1	CASSSRTSGSLGSYNEQFF	TGTGCCAGCAGCAGCCGGACTAGCGGGAGTCTGGGCTCCTACAATGAGCAGTTCTTC
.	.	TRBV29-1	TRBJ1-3	CSVESTNGNTIYF	TGCAGCGTTGAATCAACCAACGGAAACACCATATATTTT
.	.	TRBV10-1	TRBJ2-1	CASSGSGLSSYNEQFF	TGCGCCAGCAGCGGTAGCGGATTAAGCTCCTACAATGAGCAGTTCTTC
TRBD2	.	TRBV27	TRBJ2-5	CASRRLAGERETQYF	TGTGCCAGCAGAAGACTAGCGGGAGAGCGAGAGACCCAGTACTTC
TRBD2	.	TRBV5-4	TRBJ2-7	CASSSAGGNYEQYF	TGTGCCAGCTCCTCAGCGGGAGGTAACTACGAGCAGTACTTC
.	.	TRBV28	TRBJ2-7	CASCSRTYEQYF	TGTGCCAGCTGCTCTCGAACCTACGAGCAGTACTTC
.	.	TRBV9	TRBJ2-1	CASSEGGSSYNEQFF	TGTGCCAGCAGCGAGGGAGGCTCCTCCTACAATGAGCAGTTCTTC
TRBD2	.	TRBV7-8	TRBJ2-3	CASSLGLAGVDTQYF	TGTGCCAGCAGTCTCGGACTAGCGGGAGTAGATACGCAGTATTTT
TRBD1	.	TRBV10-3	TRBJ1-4	CAISESIRQGYEKLFF	TGTGCCATCAGTGAGTCTATAAGACAGGGGTATGAAAAACTGTTTTTT
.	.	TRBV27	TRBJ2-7	CASSFRGGSYEQYF	TGTGCCAGCAGTTTCAGGGGGGGTTCCTACGAGCAGTACTTC
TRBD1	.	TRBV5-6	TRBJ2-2	CASSGGQGAGELFF	TGTGCCAGCAGCGGGGGACAGGGCGCCGGGGAGCTGTTTTTT
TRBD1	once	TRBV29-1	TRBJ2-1	CSGGDRGGNEQFF	TGCAGCGGTGGGGACAGGGGAGGCAATGAGCAGTTCTTC
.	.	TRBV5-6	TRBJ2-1	CASSLWQHRAKSEQFF	TGTGCCAGCAGCTTGTGGCAGCATCGGGCCAAAAGTGAGCAGTTCTTC
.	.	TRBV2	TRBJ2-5	CASSGGQNVAQYF	TGTGCCAGCAGTGGGGGCCAAAATGTGGCCCAGTACTTC
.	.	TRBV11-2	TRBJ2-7	CASSLNSYEQYF	TGTGCCAGCAGCTTAAATTCCTACGAGCAGTACTTC
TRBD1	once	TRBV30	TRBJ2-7	CAWNTGTGRGYEQYF	TGTGCCTGGAACACAGGGACAGGGAGAGGCTACGAGCAGTACTTC
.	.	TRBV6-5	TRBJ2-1	CASSYSGNNEQFF	TGTGCCAGCAGTTACTCCGGCAACAATGAGCAGTTCTTC
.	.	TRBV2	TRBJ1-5	CASSGEQGSKISNQPQHF	TGTGCCAGCAGTGGGGAACAGGGTAGTAAAATTAGCAATCAGCCCCAGCATTTT
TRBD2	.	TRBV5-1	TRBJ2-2	CASSPGRTNTGELFF	TGCGCCAGCAGCCCCGGGAGGACGAACACCGGGGAGCTGTTTTTT
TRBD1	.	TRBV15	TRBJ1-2	CATSSYRGDGYTF	TGTGCCACCAGCAGTTACAGGGGGGATGGCTACACCTTC
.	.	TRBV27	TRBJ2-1	CASSFGAVWDNEQFF	TGTGCCAGCAGTTTTGGGGCAGTCTGGGACAATGAGCAGTTCTTC
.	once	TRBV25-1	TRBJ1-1	CASSGQMNTEAFF	TGTGCCAGCAGTGGACAGATGAACACTGAAGCTTTCTTT
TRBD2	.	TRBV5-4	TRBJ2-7	CASSISGSGEQYF	TGTGCCAGCAGCATTAGCGGGAGTGGCGAGCAGTACTTC